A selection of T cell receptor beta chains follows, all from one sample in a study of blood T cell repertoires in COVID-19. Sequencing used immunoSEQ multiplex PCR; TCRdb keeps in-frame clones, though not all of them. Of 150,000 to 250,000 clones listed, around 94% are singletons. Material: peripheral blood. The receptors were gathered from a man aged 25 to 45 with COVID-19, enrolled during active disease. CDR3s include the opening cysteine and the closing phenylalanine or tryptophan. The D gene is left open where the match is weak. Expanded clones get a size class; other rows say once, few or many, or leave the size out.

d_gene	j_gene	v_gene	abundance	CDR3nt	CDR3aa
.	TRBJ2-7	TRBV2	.	TGTGCCAGCAGTGAAGCCCGTCAGGTTTCAACCGAGCAGTACTTC	CASSEARQVSTEQYF
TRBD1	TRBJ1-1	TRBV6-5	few	TGTGCCAGCAGTGACTCCTGGGACAGGGCTCGAGAGGCTTTCTTT	CASSDSWDRAREAFF
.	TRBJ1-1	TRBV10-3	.	TGTGCCATCAGTGATAAGGGGTTCGACACTGAAGCTTTCTTT	CAISDKGFDTEAFF
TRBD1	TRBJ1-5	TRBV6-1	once	TGTGCCAGCAGTGGAGACCGGGACAGGGGTGGTAATCAGCCCCAGCATTTT	CASSGDRDRGGNQPQHF
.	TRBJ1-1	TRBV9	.	TGTGCCAGCAGCGTAGCCCTGGGGGGGACGGAAGCTTTCTTT	CASSVALGGTEAFF
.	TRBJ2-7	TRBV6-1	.	TGTGCCAGCAGTGAGACTCAGGGTGCTAGATCCTACGAGCAGTACTTC	CASSETQGARSYEQYF
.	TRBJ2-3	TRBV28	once	TGTGCCAGCAGTTTATTTGGGGGGACCGATACGCAGTATTTT	CASSLFGGTDTQYF
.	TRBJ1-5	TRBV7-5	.	TGTGTCAGAAGCTTACTCGGGGGGAGCAATCAGCCCCAGCATTTT	CVRSLLGGSNQPQHF
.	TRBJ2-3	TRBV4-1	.	TGCGCCAGCAGCCAAGACCGATACAGACCGTCCACAGATACGCAGTATTTT	CASSQDRYRPSTDTQYF
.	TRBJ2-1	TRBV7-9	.	TGTGCCAGCAGCTCCTCGTCCTACAATGAGCAGTTCTTC	CASSSSSYNEQFF
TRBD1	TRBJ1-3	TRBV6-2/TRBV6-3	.	TGTGCCAGCAGCTATTTTGACGACAGGGCCCCTGGAAACACCATATATTTT	CASSYFDDRAPGNTIYF
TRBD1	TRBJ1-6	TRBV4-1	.	TGCGCCAGCAGCCAGTGGCAGGGGGCGCGGAATTCACCCCTCCACTTT	CASSQWQGARNSPLHF
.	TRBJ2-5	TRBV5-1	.	TGCGCCAGCAGCTTGGCCGTCTCTGAGACCCAGTACTTC	CASSLAVSETQYF
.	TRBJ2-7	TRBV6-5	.	TGTGCCAGCAGGAAGGACAAGGGTATGGGTGAGCAGTACTTC	CASRKDKGMGEQYF
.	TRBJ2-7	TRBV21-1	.	TGTGCCAGCAGTCTAGCGGGGGGGCTAAACGAGCAGTACTTC	CASSLAGGLNEQYF
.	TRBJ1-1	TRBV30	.	TGTGCCTGTGGGGGCCTCAAATGGACTGAAGCTTTCTTT	CACGGLKWTEAFF
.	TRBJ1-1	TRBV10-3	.	TGTGCCATCAGGTCGCAGGCCAACACTGAAGCTTTCTTT	CAIRSQANTEAFF
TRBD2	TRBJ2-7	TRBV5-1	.	TGCGCCCGCCGGGGCCGGGGGAGTCGCGGGGGTACGGAACTCTACGAGCAGTACTTC	CARRGRGSRGGTELYEQYF
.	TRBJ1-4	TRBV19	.	TGTGCCAGCACAGGTACAACTAATGAAAAACTGTTTTTT	CASTGTTNEKLFF
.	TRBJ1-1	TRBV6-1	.	TGTGCCAGCAGTGAAGGTCAGATAGCAGAAGCTTTCTTT	CASSEGQIAEAFF
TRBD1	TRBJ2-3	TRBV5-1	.	TGCGCCAGCAGTTTGGACAGGGGGACGCAGTATTTT	CASSLDRGTQYF
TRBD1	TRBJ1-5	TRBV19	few	TGTGCCAGTAGTATGACAGGGGGCGCGGGACAGCCCCAGCATTTT	CASSMTGGAGQPQHF
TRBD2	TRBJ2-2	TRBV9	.	TGTGCCAGCAGCGTAGTGGTTAGCGGGGGCACCGGGGAGCTGTTTTTT	CASSVVVSGGTGELFF
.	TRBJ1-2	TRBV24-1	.	TGTGCCACCAGTGATCGGGGGACGGATCGGGGCTACACCTTC	CATSDRGTDRGYTF
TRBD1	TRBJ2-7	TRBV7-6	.	TGTGCCAGCAGCTACGAACAGGGGTCCCTCGTTTACGAGCAGTACTTC	CASSYEQGSLVYEQYF
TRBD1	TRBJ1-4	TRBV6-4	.	TGTGCCAGCAGCCAGGGGGCTAATGAAAAACTGTTTTTT	CASSQGANEKLFF
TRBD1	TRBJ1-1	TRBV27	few	TGTGCCAGCAGTTTGGACAGGCGAAACACTGAAGCTTTCTTT	CASSLDRRNTEAFF
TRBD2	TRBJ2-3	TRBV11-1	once	TGTGCCAGCTCACTAGCGGGGACAGATACGCAGTATTTT	CASSLAGTDTQYF
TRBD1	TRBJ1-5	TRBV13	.	TGTGCCAGCAGCTTACCCAAAGGATTGCAGGGGGTGAATCAGCCCCAGCATTTT	CASSLPKGLQGVNQPQHF
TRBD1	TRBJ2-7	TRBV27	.	TGTGCCAGCAGTCCTAACCCGTGGACAGGGCGCGACGAGCAGTACTTC	CASSPNPWTGRDEQYF
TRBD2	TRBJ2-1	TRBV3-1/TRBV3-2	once	TGTGCCAGCAGCCAGGTTAGCGGGGGATTCGGTGAGCAGTTCTTC	CASSQVSGGFGEQFF